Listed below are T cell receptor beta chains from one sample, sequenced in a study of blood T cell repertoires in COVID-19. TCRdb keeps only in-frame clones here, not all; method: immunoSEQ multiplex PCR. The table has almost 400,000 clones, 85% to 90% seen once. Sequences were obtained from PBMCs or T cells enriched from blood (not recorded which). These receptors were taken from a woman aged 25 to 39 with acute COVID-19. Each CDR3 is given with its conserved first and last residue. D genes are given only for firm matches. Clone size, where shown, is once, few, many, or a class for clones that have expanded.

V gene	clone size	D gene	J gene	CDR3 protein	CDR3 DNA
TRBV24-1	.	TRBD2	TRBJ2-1	CATGPGLASNEQFF	TGTGCCACCGGCCCGGGACTAGCGTCCAATGAGCAGTTCTTC
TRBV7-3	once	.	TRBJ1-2	CASSLDGPQGGYTF	TGTGCCAGCAGCTTGGATGGCCCTCAGGGGGGCTACACCTTC
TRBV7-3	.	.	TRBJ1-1	CASSLIREGHAFF	TGTGCCAGCAGCTTAATTAGAGAGGGACACGCTTTCTTT
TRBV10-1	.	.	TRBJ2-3	CASSRPGGTDTQYF	TGCGCCAGCTCCCGTCCGGGGGGCACAGATACGCAGTATTTT
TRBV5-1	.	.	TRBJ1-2	CASSSGVDGYGYTF	TGCGCCAGCAGTTCAGGGGTAGACGGCTATGGCTACACCTTC
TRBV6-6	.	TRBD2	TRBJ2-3	CASSPEGNPWGGGWTDTQYF	TGTGCCAGCAGCCCCGAAGGCAATCCTTGGGGGGGTGGGTGGACAGATACGCAGTATTTT
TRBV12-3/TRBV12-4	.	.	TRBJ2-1	CASSLAAYSGGFF	TGTGCCAGCAGTTTAGCTGCGTACTCCGGAGGGTTCTTC
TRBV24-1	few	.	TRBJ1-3	CATSDAGGNTIYF	TGTGCCACCAGTGACGCGGGCGGAAACACCATATATTTT
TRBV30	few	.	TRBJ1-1	CAWSPGLNTEAFF	TGTGCCTGGAGTCCAGGGTTAAACACTGAAGCTTTCTTT
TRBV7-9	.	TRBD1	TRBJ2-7	CASDRGPIYEQYF	TGTGCCAGCGACAGGGGGCCTATCTACGAGCAGTACTTC
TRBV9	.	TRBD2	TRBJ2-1	CASSGPLAGGYNEQFF	TGTGCCAGCAGCGGACCACTAGCGGGGGGGTACAATGAGCAGTTCTTC
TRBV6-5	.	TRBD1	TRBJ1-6	CASSTGANSPLHF	TGTGCCAGCAGTACAGGGGCTAATTCACCCCTCCACTTT
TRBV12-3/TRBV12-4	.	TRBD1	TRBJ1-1	CASTRTGAEAFF	TGTGCCAGCACTCGGACAGGGGCAGAAGCTTTCTTT
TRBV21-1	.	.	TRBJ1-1	CASSKRWDKKNTEAFF	TGTGCCAGCAGCAAAAGGTGGGACAAAAAGAACACTGAAGCTTTCTTT
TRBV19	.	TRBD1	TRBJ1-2	CASTPLTGGHGYTF	TGTGCCAGTACCCCACTCACAGGGGGCCATGGCTACACCTTC
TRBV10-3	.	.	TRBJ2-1	CAISWPNNEQFF	TGTGCCATCAGTTGGCCCAACAATGAGCAGTTCTTC
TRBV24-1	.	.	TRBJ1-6	CATSDSGFNSPLHF	TGTGCCACCAGTGATTCCGGTTTCAATTCACCCCTCCACTTT
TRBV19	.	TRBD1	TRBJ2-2	CATGGQGDTGELFF	TGTGCCACAGGGGGACAGGGTGACACCGGGGAGCTGTTTTTT
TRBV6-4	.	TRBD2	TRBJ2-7	CASRDQTSGGDYEQYF	TGTGCCAGCAGAGACCAAACTAGCGGGGGAGACTACGAGCAGTACTTC
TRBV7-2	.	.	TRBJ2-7	CASSLDSGVKHYEQYF	TGTGCCAGCAGCTTAGATTCAGGGGTGAAACACTACGAGCAGTATTTC
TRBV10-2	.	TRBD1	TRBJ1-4	CASRATGVGEKLFF	TGCGCCAGCAGGGCGACAGGGGTGGGTGAAAAACTGTTTTTT
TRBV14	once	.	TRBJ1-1	CASSLPRSLGGWTEAFF	TGTGCCAGCAGCCTTCCCCGGTCCCTCGGGGGATGGACTGAAGCTTTCTTT
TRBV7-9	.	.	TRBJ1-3	CASSPKEEQGTPRNTIYF	TGTGCCAGCAGCCCAAAAGAGGAACAGGGAACTCCTAGAAACACCATATATTTT
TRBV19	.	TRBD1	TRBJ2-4	CASSTWDRYSWAKNIQYF	TGTGCCAGTAGTACGTGGGACAGGTATTCTTGGGCCAAAAACATTCAGTACTTC
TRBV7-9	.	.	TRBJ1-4	CASSRDRIGEKLFF	TGTGCCAGCAGCCGAGACAGGATCGGCGAAAAACTGTTTTTT
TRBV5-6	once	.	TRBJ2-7	CASSPRGATYEQYF	TGTGCCAGCAGTCCCCGGGGGGCGACCTACGAGCAGTACTTC
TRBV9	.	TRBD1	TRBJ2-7	CASSVDRSRYEQYF	TGTGCCAGCAGCGTGGACAGGAGTCGCTACGAGCAGTACTTC
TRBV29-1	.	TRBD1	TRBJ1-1	CSVGQGYTEAFF	TGCAGCGTGGGACAGGGGTACACTGAAGCTTTCTTT
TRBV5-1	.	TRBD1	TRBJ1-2	CASSLNADRGGYGYTF	TGCGCCAGCAGCTTAAACGCAGACAGGGGAGGCTATGGCTACACCTTC
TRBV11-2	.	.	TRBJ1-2	CASSPYFYGYTF	TGTGCCAGCAGCCCCTATTTTTATGGCTACACCTTC
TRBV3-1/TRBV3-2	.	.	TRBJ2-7	CASSQAQNEQYF	TGTGCCAGCAGCCAAGCTCAGAACGAGCAGTACTTC
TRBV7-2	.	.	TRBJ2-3	CASTLADTQYF	TGTGCCAGCACCCTAGCAGATACGCAGTATTTT
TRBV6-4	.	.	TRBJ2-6	CASSDPRYLGAGANVLTF	TGTGCCAGCAGTGACCCTCGATACCTGGGGGCCGGGGCCAACGTCCTGACTTTC
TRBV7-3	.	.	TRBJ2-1	CASSPTRDSYNEQFF	TGTGCCAGCAGCCCAACTAGGGATTCCTACAATGAGCAGTTCTTC
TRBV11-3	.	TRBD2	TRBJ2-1	CASSLGWVSGGEDYNEQFF	TGTGCCAGCAGCTTAGGATGGGTCAGCGGGGGGGAAGACTACAATGAGCAGTTCTTC
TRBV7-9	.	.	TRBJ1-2	CASSWRDANYGYTF	TGTGCCAGCAGCTGGCGGGACGCTAACTATGGCTACACCTTC
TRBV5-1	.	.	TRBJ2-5	CASSLPQGIEETQYF	TGCGCCAGCAGCTTACCCCAGGGGATAGAAGAGACCCAGTACTTC
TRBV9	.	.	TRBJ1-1	CASSVSGTEAFF	TGTGCCAGCAGCGTATCGGGAACTGAAGCTTTCTTT
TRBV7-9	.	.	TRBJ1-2	CASSYLEVTLGGYTF	TGTGCCAGCAGCTACCTGGAGGTGACTCTTGGTGGCTACACCTTC
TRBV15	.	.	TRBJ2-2	CATRTRGLNTGELFF	TGTGCCACCCGAACGAGAGGACTAAACACCGGGGAGCTGTTTTTT
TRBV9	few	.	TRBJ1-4	CASSGVGHYDEKLFF	TGTGCCAGCAGCGGGGTGGGACACTACGATGAAAAACTGTTTTTT
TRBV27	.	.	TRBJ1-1	CASSASGGLGTEAFF	TGTGCCAGCAGTGCGAGCGGAGGGTTAGGAACTGAAGCTTTCTTT
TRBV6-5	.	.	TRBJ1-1	CASIRPGDTEAFF	TGTGCCAGCATCCGGCCAGGGGACACTGAAGCTTTCTTT
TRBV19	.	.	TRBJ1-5	CASTGYRERGNQPQHF	TGTGCCAGTACGGGTTACAGGGAGAGGGGCAATCAGCCCCAGCATTTT
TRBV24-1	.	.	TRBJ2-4	CATSDPGAGIQYF	TGTGCCACCAGTGATCCAGGGGCTGGCATTCAGTACTTC
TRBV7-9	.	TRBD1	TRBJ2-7	CASSLEDRGSYEQYF	TGTGCCAGCAGCTTAGAGGACAGGGGCAGCTACGAGCAGTACTTC
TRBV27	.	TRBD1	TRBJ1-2	CASSLSRGDLPYGYTF	TGTGCCAGCAGTTTATCCAGGGGGGACCTACCCTATGGCTACACCTTC
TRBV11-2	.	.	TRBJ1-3	CASSPSGGAGNTIYF	TGTGCCAGCAGCCCCAGTGGCGGGGCTGGAAACACCATATATTTT
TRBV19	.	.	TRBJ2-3	CASSLGEGTTDTQYF	TGTGCCAGTAGTCTCGGCGAAGGGACTACAGATACGCAGTATTTT
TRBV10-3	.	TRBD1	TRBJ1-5	CALQGQGQYSNQPQHF	TGTGCCCTCCAAGGACAGGGCCAGTATAGCAATCAGCCCCAGCATTTT
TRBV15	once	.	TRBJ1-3	CATSRGSISGNTIYF	TGTGCCACCAGCAGAGGTTCTATCTCTGGAAACACCATATATTTT
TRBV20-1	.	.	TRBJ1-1	CSASPVLEAFF	TGCAGTGCTAGCCCAGTACTAGAAGCTTTCTTT
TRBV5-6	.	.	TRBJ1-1	CASSSSRGTVRGTEAFF	TGTGCCAGCAGCTCGTCGCGGGGGACGGTTCGGGGCACTGAAGCTTTCTTT
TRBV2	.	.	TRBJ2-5	CASSRDVRGAQETQYF	TGTGCCAGCAGCCGCGATGTCAGGGGGGCCCAAGAGACCCAGTACTTC
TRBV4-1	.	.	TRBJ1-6	CASSRALAGRLPPPLHF	TGCGCCAGCAGCCGCGCACTCGCGGGCCGCCTACCGCCACCCCTCCACTTT